This is a list of T cell receptor beta chains from one sample in a study of OX40 agonist ivuxolimab in advanced cancers. This table comes from immunoSEQ multiplex PCR, and its TCRdb copy is limited to in-frame clones, with some not included. Among more than 50,000 clones listed, around 85% were seen once. The material sequenced was CD4+ or CD8+ T cells sorted from blood, taken in a trial of the OX40 agonist ivuxolimab. These receptors all come from an adult with an advanced solid tumor such as melanoma, head and neck, liver or kidney cancer. CDR3s include the opening cysteine and the closing phenylalanine or tryptophan. D genes are given only for firm matches. Clone size is not always given. Where it is, it says once, few, many or a class for expanded clones.

j_gene	v_gene	d_gene	abundance	CDR3nt	CDR3aa
TRBJ2-7	TRBV19	TRBD2	once	TGTGCCAGTAGTCTTGGGAGGGGACTGTCAGTCTACGAGCAGTACTTC	CASSLGRGLSVYEQYF
TRBJ2-7	TRBV28	TRBD1	once	TGTGCCAGCAGTTTGCCTACAGGGGGGTCCTCCTACGAGCAGTACTTC	CASSLPTGGSSYEQYF
TRBJ2-2	TRBV19	.	.	TGTGCCAGTAGTATAGGGCAGGGCGGGGAGCTGTTTTTT	CASSIGQGGELFF
TRBJ1-1	TRBV10-2	.	.	TGCGCCAGCAGCCAACAGGGCGAGAACACTGAAGCTTTCTTT	CASSQQGENTEAFF
TRBJ2-7	TRBV7-8	TRBD1	.	TGTGCCAGCAGCCCCTACAGGGGCCCGAGCTCCTACGAGCAGTACTTC	CASSPYRGPSSYEQYF
TRBJ2-7	TRBV27	.	.	TGTGCCAGCAGTTTAACTTCGGGCTACGAGCAGTACTTC	CASSLTSGYEQYF
TRBJ1-3	TRBV9	.	once	TGTGCCAGCAGCGTAGATCAGGGCGTTGGAAACACCATATATTTT	CASSVDQGVGNTIYF
TRBJ2-2	TRBV2	.	.	TGTGCCAGCAGTGAGCGGACGAACACCGGGGAGCTGTTTTTT	CASSERTNTGELFF
TRBJ1-6	TRBV5-1	.	.	TGCGCCAGCAGTAAGGATTATAATTCACCCCTCCACTTT	CASSKDYNSPLHF
TRBJ2-3	TRBV27	.	.	TGTGCCAGCAGTTTATCAGGGCCCGCAGATACGCAGTATTTT	CASSLSGPADTQYF
TRBJ2-1	TRBV27	.	.	TGTGCCAGCAGCGATGGGAATGAGCAGTTCTTC	CASSDGNEQFF
TRBJ1-4	TRBV6-6	.	.	TGTGCCAGCAGTTACCCGGAAGCGATTAATGAAAAACTGTTTTTT	CASSYPEAINEKLFF
TRBJ1-6	TRBV2	TRBD1	.	TGTGCCAGCAGCGGGGACAGGGGATATAATTCACCCCTCCACTTT	CASSGDRGYNSPLHF
TRBJ2-7	TRBV28	.	medium-sized	TGTGCCAGCAGACCCCCGGACAGAATTTACGAGCAGTACTTC	CASRPPDRIYEQYF
TRBJ2-1	TRBV30	.	.	TGTGCCTGGACGGCTCGGAGCTCCTACAATGAGCAGTTCTTC	CAWTARSSYNEQFF
TRBJ1-3	TRBV5-1	.	.	TGCGCCAGCAGCCGAGACGTCTCTGGAAACACCATATATTTT	CASSRDVSGNTIYF
TRBJ1-1	TRBV6-5	.	.	TGTGCCAGCAGTTACACTGGTTTAATGAACACTGAAGCTTTCTTT	CASSYTGLMNTEAFF
TRBJ2-5	TRBV5-6	.	.	TGTGCCAGCAGCGGGACCAAAAAAGAGACCCAGTACTTC	CASSGTKKETQYF
TRBJ1-2	TRBV19	TRBD1	.	TGTGCCATCCGGGACAGCTATGGCTACACCTTC	CAIRDSYGYTF
TRBJ1-1	TRBV5-1	.	.	TGCGCCAGCAGGCCCGGGACAACGAACACTGAAGCTTTCTTT	CASRPGTTNTEAFF
TRBJ2-7	TRBV28	.	.	TGTGCCAGCGTTGGGGTTTCCGAGCGGTACTTC	CASVGVSERYF
TRBJ2-7	TRBV6-5	TRBD1	.	TGTGCCAGCAGTTCGGGACAGGAGAGGGCCTCATACGAGCAGTACTTC	CASSSGQERASYEQYF
TRBJ2-7	TRBV28	.	.	TGTGCCAGCAGCCTAACTAAGGGCGAGCAGTACTTC	CASSLTKGEQYF
TRBJ2-3	TRBV4-1	TRBD2	.	TGCGCCAGCAGCCAAGCCGCTCATTTAGCGGGAGGTGGGTCCACAGATACGCAGTATTTT	CASSQAAHLAGGGSTDTQYF
TRBJ2-1	TRBV4-1	TRBD2	.	TGCGCCAGCAGCCAAGATGGCGGACTAGCGGGAGGTAGCGATGAGCAGTTCTTC	CASSQDGGLAGGSDEQFF
TRBJ2-4	TRBV27	.	once	TGTGCCAGCAGTTTATCGATGATATCCGACATTCAGTACTTC	CASSLSMISDIQYF
TRBJ2-5	TRBV7-9	.	.	TGTGCCAGCAGCCCCCGGGTGGGCCAAGAGACCCAGTACTTC	CASSPRVGQETQYF
TRBJ2-7	TRBV4-2	TRBD1	.	TGTGCCAGCAGCCAAGCTTGGACAGGGGCTGTCGAGCAGTACTTC	CASSQAWTGAVEQYF
TRBJ2-4	TRBV11-2	.	.	TGTGCCAGCAGCTTACTCGGAAACATTCAGTACTTC	CASSLLGNIQYF
TRBJ1-4	TRBV4-1	TRBD1	.	TGCGCCAGCAGCCCCTTACAGGGGATTAATGAAAAACTGTTTTTT	CASSPLQGINEKLFF
TRBJ2-1	TRBV1	.	.	TGCACCAGCAGCCAAGATCCCTCCGGGCTAGCGGGGAGGGAGCAGTTCTTC	CTSSQDPSGLAGREQFF
TRBJ1-1	TRBV6-5	.	.	TGTGCCAGCAGCCGGACAGTTAGCCCCCCTGAAGCTTTCTTT	CASSRTVSPPEAFF
TRBJ1-5	TRBV2	TRBD1	.	TGTGCCAGCCGGGGTTGGGACAGAGGACAGCCCCAGCATTTT	CASRGWDRGQPQHF
TRBJ2-2	TRBV10-3	.	.	TGTGCCATCAGTGAGGGAGGCGGGTACACCGGGGAGCTGTTTTTT	CAISEGGGYTGELFF
TRBJ1-3	TRBV2	.	.	TGTGCCAGTACATTTGAGGTTGTGGGAAACACCATATATTTT	CASTFEVVGNTIYF
TRBJ1-5	TRBV28	.	.	TGTGTCGCTCGGGGGTGGGGGGATCAGCCCCAGCATTTT	CVARGWGDQPQHF
TRBJ2-3	TRBV28	TRBD1	.	TGTGCCAGCGCCTACAGGGGGCGCAGCACAGATACGCAGTATTTT	CASAYRGRSTDTQYF
TRBJ2-1	TRBV7-9	.	few	TGTGCCAGCAGCTTACCTCAATCTAGCTCGGAGAAGTTCTTC	CASSLPQSSSEKFF
TRBJ2-3	TRBV4-1	.	.	TGCGCCAGCAGCCAAAGTTTTATAGCCAGACGCACAGATACGCAGTATTTT	CASSQSFIARRTDTQYF
TRBJ2-3	TRBV5-1	TRBD2	.	TGCGCCAGCGCACCCCTATCGGGGGGGGAGGATTACACAGATACGCAGTATTTT	CASAPLSGGEDYTDTQYF
TRBJ2-7	TRBV6-5	TRBD1	.	TGTGCCAGCAGCCAGGGGGTCGAGCAGTACTTC	CASSQGVEQYF
TRBJ1-4	TRBV19	TRBD1	.	TGTGCCAGTACCCCACAAGTGGACAGGGGGCAAAAACTGTTTTTT	CASTPQVDRGQKLFF
TRBJ2-5	TRBV20-1	.	.	TGCAGTGCTCCCATGGGGGAGACCCAGTACTTC	CSAPMGETQYF
TRBJ2-1	TRBV7-9	TRBD1	.	TGTGCCAGCAGTATTGCCCGGGACAGAAAGTCCTACAATGAGCAGTTCTTC	CASSIARDRKSYNEQFF
TRBJ2-3	TRBV4-1	.	.	TGCGCCAGCAGCCACCAGGGATTTGGCACAGATACGCAGTATTTT	CASSHQGFGTDTQYF
TRBJ1-5	TRBV14	.	.	TGTGCCAGCAGTCACCCGGGACGGAGAAATCAGCCCCAGCATTTT	CASSHPGRRNQPQHF
TRBJ2-4	TRBV5-8	.	once	TGTGCCAGCGTAAAACGGGGGTTGGACATTCAGTACTTC	CASVKRGLDIQYF
TRBJ2-5	TRBV7-3	TRBD2	.	TGTGCCAGCAGCTCCTCGGGAGGGGAGACCCAGTACTTC	CASSSSGGETQYF
TRBJ2-5	TRBV7-9	TRBD2	.	TGTGCCAGCAGCATTGTAGCGGGAGAGGGGTCGGGGACCCAGTACTTC	CASSIVAGEGSGTQYF
TRBJ2-4	TRBV28	TRBD1	.	TGTGCCAGCAGCAAGGGGGCCACAGCCAAAAACATTCAGTACTTC	CASSKGATAKNIQYF
TRBJ2-2	TRBV18	.	.	TGTGCCAGCTCACATAGCGGTACCACCGGGGAGCTGTTTTTT	CASSHSGTTGELFF